This T cell receptor (beta chain) was captured in a study of blood T cell repertoires in COVID-19. Across the whole study: T cells, B-cell-depleted T cells, or PBMCs provided the cDNA or gDNA that served as material.

Germline-derived CDR1 and CDR2 are KGHSH and LQKENI. V dropped 1 base and J dropped 4 bases, with 16 bases sitting between them. This CDR3 region has 16 residues. In the authors' workflow: By means of reference gene primer amplification, nucleated cell counts were estimated. Sequencing was performed with immunoSEQ multiplex PCR; in TCRdb, only in-frame clones are kept and a portion is missing. Clonal size and the V and J genes are those of that table, whereas D and trimming came from the DNA. The repertoire holds around 140,000 clones, with approximately 84% as singletons. This TCR came from a human donor in a cohort sampled during active COVID-19. Sequenced: peripheral blood. This chain connects TRBV18 to TRBJ1-1, with a tentative D call TRBD1 (6 bases). This CDR3 reads CASSPREQGGGTEAFF. DNA of the CDR3: TGTGCCAGCTCACCACGGGAACAGGGCGGTGGCACTGAAGCTTTCTTT.